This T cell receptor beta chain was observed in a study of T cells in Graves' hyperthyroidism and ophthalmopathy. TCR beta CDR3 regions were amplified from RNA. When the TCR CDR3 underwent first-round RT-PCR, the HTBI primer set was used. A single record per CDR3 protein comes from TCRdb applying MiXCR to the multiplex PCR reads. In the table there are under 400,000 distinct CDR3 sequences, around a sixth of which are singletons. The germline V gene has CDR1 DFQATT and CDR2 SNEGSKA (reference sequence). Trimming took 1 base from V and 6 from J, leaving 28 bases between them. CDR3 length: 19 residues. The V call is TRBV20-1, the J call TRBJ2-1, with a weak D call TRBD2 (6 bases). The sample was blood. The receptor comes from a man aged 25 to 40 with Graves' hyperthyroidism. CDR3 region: CSARVLDDSGIPLGNEQFF. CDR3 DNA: TGCAGTGCTAGAGTCCTCGACGATAGCGGAATACCTCTTGGCAATGAGCAGTTCTTC.